The entry below describes one TCR beta chain. Its antigen has not been determined. No qualities accompany the bases; no much larger clone lies one base away. The cohort comprised around 700 healthy bone marrow donors. At the time of sampling, every cohort member was nominally healthy, though immune exposures that went unrecorded were likely present. The donor tested CMV seronegative, placing the donor among the 350 to 400 seronegative members of the cohort. Every donor gave a peripheral blood sample, and the peripheral blood mononuclear cells from that sample were used for TCR beta sequencing. The Qiagen DNeasy Blood Extraction Kit was used to extract genomic DNA from the blood cell samples. The record originates from a study of cytomegalovirus exposure and HLA in healthy donors (dated by TCRdb to between 2016 and 2019). About the full investigation: An earlier analysis of around 600 of the donors reported 250 to 350 Gb of sequence data and roughly 100 million unique TCR beta sequences from around 200 million T cells. An early release that covered several hundred HLA-typed donors contained approximately 300 gigabases of sequencing data and tens of millions of unique TCR sequences. Of the roughly 390 genotyped donors, 80% to 90% were placed in the genetic ancestry cluster associated with self-reported Caucasian donors. The study aimed to test whether signatures of past pathogen exposure could be identified by cataloging public T cell receptors. Using immunosequencing, the study profiled T cell repertoires from 666 subjects and related those repertoires to cytomegalovirus serostatus. Along with the approximately 700-subject first cohort, a separate validation cohort of some 130 different subjects was used. To predict cytomegalovirus infection status, the study combined high-throughput TCR immunosequencing, statistical association of individual TCRs with disease status, and machine learning. To study patterns of TCR occurrence, a later analysis re-analyzed previously published TCR beta repertoires from 500 to 850 donors and added high-resolution HLA genotyping. Rather than drawing on any new phenotypic data, the later analysis identified candidate immune exposures from TCR beta sequences and the way those sequences occurred across donors. In an earlier analysis of roughly 540 of the donors, high-throughput TCR beta sequencing was used to judge whether each TCR beta V gene segment behaved as functional or pseudogenic. Alongside the repertoire data, information on donor age, sex, ethnicity and CMV serostatus was compiled. Genome-wide SNP genotypes for about 55% of the roughly 670 donors were used in a later genetic analysis, which treated that subset as a discovery cohort. All discovery cohort repertoires had been generated on a single sequencing platform. HLA typing covered class I and class II loci at four-digit resolution. The number of donors typed differed by locus, with about 629-640 for A, B, C, DRB1 and DQB1, around 500 for DQA1, 600 to 610 for DPA1, and under 490 for DPB1. Four or five DR-DQ haplotypes were handled as single units for association and clustering because linkage in the cohort was strong. Among some 400 genotyped donors of the cohort, an average of roughly 240,000 unique TCR beta nucleotide sequences were sequenced per donor, approximately 20% of them non-productive.

CDR3 length: 13 amino acids, cysteine to phenylalanine. CDR3 DNA is the only sequence kept; it has 39 bases, read in frame from the first base. Based on the germline V gene (reference sequence), the CDR1 and CDR2 sequences are SGHKS and YYEKEE. V sheds 5 bases and J sheds 3 bases, leaving 9 bases between their ends. Library creation used the immunoSEQ multiplex PCR assay. A mixture of 60 forward primers for TCR Vbeta segments and 13 reverse primers for TCR Jbeta segments was used in the multiplex PCR. The CDR3 region of rearranged TCR beta genes was amplified from genomic DNA by a multiplex PCR assay. The amplified TCR beta libraries were sequenced on the Illumina HiSeq System as 87-base-pair reads. Per the original workflow: Across the roughly 600 repertoires, a later analysis counted roughly 84 million unique TCR beta chains, around 11 million of which were shared by at least two donors. Raw reads were error-corrected and collapsed into unique sequences with a nearest-neighbor algorithm that merged closely related sequences to remove PCR and sequencing errors. V, D and J gene segments were assigned by aligning CDR3 sequences to IMGT reference sequences. Each retained sequence needed at least a six-nucleotide match to both a V gene segment and a J gene segment. A rearrangement counted as productive if the CDR3 had no stop codons and remained in frame with V and J, and every other rearrangement counted as non-productive. CDR3 was defined according to IMGT convention as the region running from the second conserved V-encoded cysteine to the conserved J-encoded phenylalanine. The earlier analysis of 550 to 650 of the donors excluded any sequence lacking an unambiguous match to a single V gene segment. An earlier analysis of 450 to 650 of the donors called V segments functional above 56.7% productive rearrangements and segregating when the between-donor standard deviation exceeded 5%. A statistical classification framework was built for diagnosing cytomegalovirus status from the catalog of TCR beta chain sequences. V and J gene assignment, in a later analysis, came from comparing TCR nucleotide sequences with IMGT/GENE-DB human TR gene sequences. A later analysis assigned CDR3 sequences and most-parsimonious VDJ recombination scenarios with the TCRdist pipeline. In a later analysis, each TCR beta chain was defined by its CDR3 amino acid sequence together with its V-gene family, and reads without a unique V-gene family were excluded. As a way to deal with suspected cross-contamination and a sequencing artifact, a later analysis dropped over 550 nucleotide sequences that were highly shared and had low generation probability. In a later analysis, a clonal expansion index for each public chain was calculated from normalized within-repertoire ranks of inferred template counts. Generation probabilities in a later analysis came from a VDJ recombination model fitted to out-of-frame rearrangements, and those results were checked against IGoR. A later analysis scored TCR-TCR, TCR-HLA and TCR-CMV co-occurrence with hypergeometric tests, applying a repertoire-size bias correction to TCR pairs. A later analysis estimated false discovery rates by permuting HLA or CMV assignments 20 times. In a later analysis, co-occurring TCRs were grouped using DBSCAN, with TCRdist sequence similarity added in when clustering inside HLA-allele-positive subsets. For co-occurrence clustering, repertoires with fewer than 30,000 or more than 120,000 public chains were excluded, along with four or five repertoires with anomalous nucleotide sharing. TCRdb mirrors the immuneACCESS table, restricted to in-frame sequences. Some clones are absent from its copies; in checked studies, under half trace to an unresolved V gene, and the reason for the others is unknown. V and J calls plus clone size are reproduced from that table; the DNA served to infer D and trimming. This sample has around 100,000 clones in its table, and roughly 80% of those were observed once. The ten largest clones add up to around 4.1% of the sample.

Study-wide findings and limitations: The study listed around 160 TCR beta chains as associated with cytomegalovirus. A later analysis associated some 17,000 TCR beta sequences with specific HLA alleles at a false discovery rate of 0.05. A further reported finding was that TCR beta sequences accurately predicted the HLA-A and HLA-B alleles for most subjects in the first cohort. CMV serostatus was the only immune exposure information available for the cohort. Cytomegalovirus status was reported to be diagnosed by the classifier with high specificity and sensitivity in both the original and validation cohorts. A later analysis reported that several top co-occurrence clusters appeared linked to parvovirus B19, influenza, CMV and Epstein-Barr virus. Some IMGT-functional V segments, including TRBV6-2 and TRBV6-3, could not be told apart with the 87-base-pair reads, so those segments were excluded. When HLA alleles, especially DR and DQ, strongly co-occurred, attributing TCR associations to individual alleles was difficult. In a later genetic analysis, fewer N-insertions in productive TCRs were reported among donors in an Asian-associated ancestry cluster than the roughly 700-donor mean. Because some donors lacked HLA typing at each locus, the association tests relied only on the typed subset. In an earlier analysis of around 600 of the donors, most TCR beta V segments appeared in productive rearrangements about 87% or about 30% of the time, broadly matching IMGT annotations. In a later analysis, HLA-associated TCR beta chains showed more clonal expansion and lower generation probabilities than non-associated chains that were equally common. V-gene and J-gene trimming of TCR beta chains was associated with a missense DCLRE1C variant in a later genetic analysis, and the association was replicated in an independent cohort. In vitro tests confirmed that a few of the cytomegalovirus-associated TCR beta chains recognize cytomegalovirus antigens. The presence/absence analyses assumed that sequencing depth was roughly uniform across donors, and that assumption may not be true. According to a later analysis, most CMV-associated TCR beta chains appeared to be HLA-restricted, and the HLA associations seemed to be driven largely by CMV exposure. The authors suggested that the approach could potentially be generalized to other disease states and immunological phenotypes. According to a later analysis, TCR association rates differed among HLA loci, with DRB1 alleles showing the most associated TCRs and HLA-C alleles showing the fewest. Only TCR beta chains were sequenced in this cohort, and the absence of alpha or paired-chain data limited detectable features. While some public TCRs were present in many individuals, most TCR sequences turned up only very rarely across donors. The earlier analysis of almost 600 of the donors excluded some 15 rarely observed V segments, including chromosome 9 orphons, because counts were too low. A cluster of highly shared sequence variants was judged likely to be a technical artifact of the sequencing pipeline. Linkage disequilibrium might explain the correlated functional status among segregating V segments, but an unknown experimental factor could not be excluded.

The receptor was isolated from a man between 40 and 49 years old in good health and CMV-seronegative. Sequenced: PBMCs. The chain was built from TRBV5-5 and TRBJ1-5; the D gene is perhaps TRBD1, from 5 matching bases. This receptor carries the CDR3 CASRVRDNQPQHF. At the DNA level, the sequence is TGTGCCAGCAGAGTCAGGGACAATCAGCCCCAGCATTTT. With all but the CDR3 taken from the reference TRBV5-5 and TRBJ1-5 genes, the full variable domain is: DAGVTQSPTHLIKTRGQQVTLRCSPISGHKSVSWYQQVLGQGPQFIFQYYEKEERGRGNFPDRFSARQFPNYSSELNVNALLLGDSALYLCASRVRDNQPQHFGDGTRLSIL.